A single sample is the source of the 18 T cell receptor beta chains below, sequenced in a study of beta chain bispecific antibodies for T cell cancers. Study outcomes and limitations: Normal T cells contributed less of the targeted TRBV signal than the leukemia cells did.

What these receptors recognize is not known. TCRdb recomputed calls from the 5' RACE reads with MiXCR, one row per CDR3 protein. The sample contains 15,000 or so distinct CDR3 sequences, approximately 2% of which appear only once. Either OKT3 anti-CD3 antibody or CD3/CD28 beads expanded T cells from blood mononuclear cells over about three days. Sequencing was performed on healthy donor T cells cultured with leukemia cells. Every receptor here comes from a human donor in good health. Some clones in this sample may be carry-over from other donors' samples.

The sample holds many counts of this clonotype. V usage is TRBV28 and J usage is TRBJ2-3, with 7 bases aligning to TRBD1. Losses at the gene ends were 4 bases for V and 0 bases for J; bases not matched to a gene: 4. Germline V gene sequence: CDR1 MDHEN, CDR2 SYDVKM. The length of the CDR3 is 15 residues. The CDR3 reads CASSSGQISTDTQYF. As DNA, the CDR3 is TGTGCCAGCAGTTCGGGACAGATTAGCACAGATACGCAGTATTTT. Filled out from reference TRBV28 and TRBJ2-3, the complete variable domain reads DVKVTQSSRYLVKRTGEKVFLECVQDMDHENMFWYRQDPGLGLRLIYFSYDVKMKEKGDIPEGYSVSREKKERFSLILESASTNQTSMYLCASSSGQISTDTQYFGPGTRLTVL.

This clonotype occurred many times. V usage is TRBV9 and J usage is TRBJ2-1; D possibly corresponds to TRBD2 (6 bases). The CDR3 runs 16 residues. Trimming shortened V by 0 bases and J by 2 bases, and 12 bases separated the two germline ends. CDR1 and CDR2 from the germline V gene are SGDLS and YYNGEE. The CDR3 DNA reads as TGTGCCAGCAGCGTAGCCGACGGCGGGGCCTACAATGAGCAGTTCTTC. Translating gives CASSVADGGAYNEQFF.

The V gene is TRBV20-1, the J gene TRBJ2-7; D gene ambiguous. This CDR3 contains 13 residues. The V end was cut by 3 bases, the J end by 2 bases, with 11 bases between. Germline-derived CDR1 and CDR2 are DFQATT and SNEGSKA (reference sequence). The CDR3 nucleotides are TGCAGTGCTAGTAGCCGTGAAACCTACGAGCAGTACTTC. Its translation: CSASSRETYEQYF.

This clonotype was counted ten times or more. The chain couples TRBV12-3 or TRBV12-4 to TRBJ2-2; no reliable D call. The V gene lost 8 bases and the J gene lost 1 base, with 8 bases spanning the gap. The CDR3 loop spans 13 amino acids. This chain's CDR3 is CASGPMNTGELFF. The CDR3 DNA sequence: TGTGCCAGCGGACCGATGAACACCGGGGAGCTGTTTTTT.

This clonotype has a count of ten or more. The chain joins TRBV6-1 to TRBJ1-5; D unclear. V was trimmed by 6 bases and J by 6 bases, leaving 6 bases between them. The CDR3 loop spans 11 amino acids. Looked up from germline, CDR1 is MNHNS and CDR2 is SASEGT. The CDR3 DNA reads as TGTGCCAGCAGGGGGATTCAGCCCCAGCATTTT. It specifies CASRGIQPQHF.

In this sample, this clonotype turned up many times. The chain has TRBV13 and TRBJ2-7; 15 bases match TRBD2. CDR1 is PRHDT and CDR2 is FYEKMQ in the germline V gene (reference sequence). The CDR3 is made up of 16 amino acids. With 3 bases clipped from V and 5 bases from J, the junction kept 5 bases outside the gene matches. The CDR3: CASSLGLAGGLDEQYF. The CDR3 bases are TGTGCCAGCAGCTTGGGACTAGCGGGGGGTCTCGACGAGCAGTACTTC.

This clonotype appeared many times. The CDR3 here is CASSPSWGTSPYNEQFF. The CDR3 nucleotides read TGTGCCAGCAGCCCCTCCTGGGGGACTTCTCCATACAATGAGCAGTTCTTC. The chain combines TRBV9 with TRBJ2-1, with D possibly being TRBD2 (6 bases). V was clipped by 4 bases and J by 4 bases, with 21 bases between them. Germline V gives CDR1 SGDLS, CDR2 YYNGEE. The CDR3 runs to 17 residues.

This clonotype has a count of ten or more. The chain has TRBV4-1 and TRBJ2-1, with D uncertain. The CDR3 has 16 amino acids. From germline, CDR1 is MGHRA and CDR2 YSYEKL. The ends were cut back, 2 bases at V and 6 bases at J, with 17 bases in the middle. CDR3 region: CASSQPNSAWGNEQFF. In DNA, the CDR3 is TGCGCCAGCAGCCAACCGAACTCGGCTTGGGGCAATGAGCAGTTCTTC.

In this sample, this clonotype turned up many times. V gene TRBV5-1 combines with J gene TRBJ2-2; the D call may be TRBD1 or TRBD2 (6 bases each). CDR1 is SGHRS, CDR2 YFSETQ, per germline. This CDR3 is built from 16 residues. Trimming took off 2 bases at V and 5 bases at J, with 16 bases between the two ends. CDR3 protein: CASSLGGLAGTGELFF. For the CDR3, the DNA is TGCGCCAGCAGCTTAGGGGGGCTAGCTGGAACCGGGGAGCTGTTTTTT.

This clonotype has more than one count but fewer than ten. V and J are TRBV10-3 and TRBJ2-7, with 7 bases lining up with TRBD2. V trimming: 6 bases; J trimming: 3 bases; junction bases outside the gene matches: 2. The V gene's germline CDR1 is ENHRY and CDR2 SYGVKD. The CDR3 consists of 12 residues. Here the CDR3 reads CAISGTNYEQYF. The CDR3 coding sequence is TGTGCCATCAGCGGGACTAACTACGAGCAGTACTTC.

By its share, this clonotype is medium-sized. The V and J genes are TRBV11-2 and TRBJ2-7; a possible D gene is TRBD2 (6 bases). This CDR3 region has 16 residues. The germline V and J ends were trimmed by 6 bases and 3 bases, with 21 bases remaining between them. The germline CDR1 and CDR2 sequences are SGHAT and FQNNGV. The CDR3 coding sequence is TGTGCCAGCAGGGGGAACGTGGAGGGGCTCAGCTACGAGCAGTACTTC. Its protein product is CASRGNVEGLSYEQYF.

This sequence joins TRBV12-3 or TRBV12-4 and TRBJ1-2; TRBD1 aligns across 9 bases. The junction had 5 bases not matched to a gene; V was cut back by 4 bases and J by 8 bases. This CDR3 is built from 13 residues. The CDR3 spells CASSSTDRGGYTF. The DNA of the CDR3 is TGTGCCAGCAGTTCTACGGACAGGGGAGGCTACACCTTC.

This clonotype showed up many times. This chain joins TRBV7-9 and TRBJ2-7; 12 bases map to TRBD1. V gave up 5 bases and J gave up 2 bases; unmatched junction bases: 10. The CDR3 length is 17 residues. CDR1 and CDR2 from the germline V gene are SEHNR and FQNEAQ (reference sequence). CDR3 protein: CASSRGTGGGKTYEQYF. CDR3 nucleotides: TGTGCCAGCAGCAGAGGGACAGGGGGCGGAAAAACCTACGAGCAGTACTTC. The full variable domain, with the rest looked up from reference TRBV7-9 and TRBJ2-7, is DTGVSQNPRHKITKRGQNVTFRCDPISEHNRLYWYRQTLGQGPEFLTYFQNEAQLEKSRLLSDRFSAERPKGSFSTLEIQRTEQGDSAMYLCASSRGTGGGKTYEQYFGPGTRLTVT.

Many counts were recorded for this clonotype. The rearrangement joins TRBV10-2 to TRBJ1-1; 7 positions match TRBD1. This CDR3 contains 14 residues. The V gene's germline CDR1 is WSHSY and CDR2 SAAADI. V shed 1 base and J 8 bases; nucleotides not matched to a gene: 7. The CDR3 here is CASSELDRSAEAFF. The CDR3 region has the DNA TGCGCCAGCAGTGAGTTGGACAGGTCTGCGGAAGCTTTCTTT.

Ten or more counts support this clonotype. V gene TRBV6-1 combines with J gene TRBJ2-5; weak D call: TRBD2 (6 bases). CDR3 length: 14 amino acids. CDR1 MNHNS and CDR2 SASEGT come from the germline V gene. With 6 bases removed from V and 1 base from J, the gap between germline ends came to 12 bases. CDR3 bases: TGTGCCAGCAGCGATGGGACTTCCCAAGAGACCCAGTACTTC. It is translated as CASSDGTSQETQYF.

This clonotype was seen ten or more times. The rearrangement joins TRBV20-1 to TRBJ2-1; TRBD1 matches at 7 bases. The CDR3 is 16 residues long. V lost 0 bases to trimming and J lost 4 bases; unmatched junction nucleotides: 9. CDR1 and CDR2 (germline): DFQATT, SNEGSKA (reference sequence). CDR3 DNA: TGCAGTGCTAGAGACCCTGGACAGGTAGCATACAATGAGCAGTTCTTC. Translation gives CSARDPGQVAYNEQFF.

This clonotype was recorded many times. This chain links TRBV28 with TRBJ1-2, with no clear D. This CDR3 comprises 14 residues. V was cut by 5 bases and J by 3 bases, with 13 bases left in between. The V gene's germline CDR1 is MDHEN and CDR2 SYDVKM. The CDR3 DNA reads TGTGCCAGCAGTATTGCCACGGGATACTATGGCTACACCTTC. Translating gives CASSIATGYYGYTF.

This clonotype was found many times. The chain joins TRBV3-1 to TRBJ2-5; 12 bases map to TRBD2. This CDR3 spans 14 amino acids. V trimming: 4 bases; J trimming: 3 bases; junction bases outside the gene matches: 0. Per germline, CDR1 LGHDT and CDR2 YNNKEL (reference sequence). In nucleotides, the CDR3 is TGTGCCAGCAGCCGGACTAGCGGGGAAGAGACCCAGTACTTC. Translated, it gives CASSRTSGEETQYF.